Listed below are T cell receptor beta chains from one sample, sequenced in a study of T cells in narcolepsy. Produced via immunoSEQ multiplex PCR; TCRdb's table is partial and in-frame only. Of 25,000 to 35,000 clones in the sample, 79% were seen once. Sequencing was done on a sample of memory (CD45RA-) CD4+ T cells from blood. These receptors all stem from a human donor in good health. CDR3s include the opening cysteine and the closing phenylalanine or tryptophan. A D gene is named only where the DNA matches it firmly. Only part of the rows carry a size: once, few, many, or a class if the clone is expanded.

J: TRBJ2-1; size: .; V: TRBV5-1; D: TRBD1; CDR3: CASSARTGSGEQFF; DNA: TGCGCCAGCAGCGCGAGGACAGGGTCCGGTGAGCAGTTCTTC
J: TRBJ1-1; size: .; V: TRBV6-5; D: .; CDR3: CASRGGRRAFF; DNA: TGTGCCAGCAGGGGGGGCAGGCGAGCTTTCTTT
J: TRBJ1-5; size: .; V: TRBV4-1; D: TRBD1; CDR3: CASSPKLTGTGNQPQHF; DNA: TGCGCCAGCAGTCCGAAATTGACAGGGACCGGAAATCAGCCCCAGCATTTT
J: TRBJ1-3; size: .; V: TRBV10-3; D: .; CDR3: CAISETGGNTIYF; DNA: TGTGCCATCAGTGAGACAGGGGGAAACACCATATATTTT
J: TRBJ1-4; size: .; V: TRBV18; D: .; CDR3: CASSPTRGPNEKLFF; DNA: TGTGCCAGCTCACCTACCAGGGGTCCTAATGAAAAACTGTTTTTT
J: TRBJ1-1; size: once; V: TRBV6-6; D: .; CDR3: CASSLQGYTEAFF; DNA: TGTGCCAGCAGTCTACAGGGTTACACTGAAGCTTTCTTT
J: TRBJ2-3; size: .; V: TRBV29-1; D: TRBD2; CDR3: CSVDSVLAGTDTQYF; DNA: TGCAGCGTTGATTCTGTACTAGCGGGGACAGATACGCAGTATTTT
J: TRBJ2-5; size: .; V: TRBV29-1; D: .; CDR3: CSVDTSQGAETQYF; DNA: TGCAGCGTGGATACGAGCCAGGGAGCCGAGACCCAGTACTTC
J: TRBJ2-5; size: .; V: TRBV6-5; D: TRBD2; CDR3: CASSRTSGRETQYF; DNA: TGTGCCAGCAGTCGGACTAGCGGGAGAGAGACCCAGTACTTC
J: TRBJ2-1; size: .; V: TRBV11-2; D: TRBD1; CDR3: CASSLPQGASGDNEQFF; DNA: TGTGCCAGCAGCTTGCCTCAGGGGGCGTCTGGTGATAATGAGCAGTTCTTC
J: TRBJ2-1; size: .; V: TRBV10-3; D: TRBD1; CDR3: CAISDRGRHNEQFF; DNA: TGTGCCATCAGTGACAGGGGGCGCCACAATGAGCAGTTCTTC
J: TRBJ2-7; size: .; V: TRBV27; D: .; CDR3: CASRAGSSYEQYF; DNA: TGTGCCAGCAGAGCTGGCAGCTCCTACGAGCAGTACTTC
J: TRBJ1-2; size: .; V: TRBV4-3; D: .; CDR3: CASSPEGRLGGYTF; DNA: TGCGCCAGCAGCCCAGAGGGACGGCTAGGCGGCTACACCTTC
J: TRBJ2-2; size: .; V: TRBV30; D: .; CDR3: CAWGRGATGELFF; DNA: TGTGCCTGGGGTCGAGGTGCCACCGGGGAGCTGTTTTTT
J: TRBJ2-3; size: .; V: TRBV29-1; D: .; CDR3: CSVSPTSSDTQYF; DNA: TGCAGCGTTTCTCCAACTAGCTCAGATACGCAGTATTTT
J: TRBJ2-5; size: .; V: TRBV29-1; D: TRBD1; CDR3: CSVALGTGRETQYF; DNA: TGCAGCGTTGCCTTGGGGACAGGAAGAGAGACCCAGTACTTC
J: TRBJ2-1; size: .; V: TRBV7-9; D: .; CDR3: CASTTYNEQFF; DNA: TGTGCCAGCACTACCTACAATGAGCAGTTCTTC
J: TRBJ2-1; size: .; V: TRBV19; D: TRBD1; CDR3: CASGDRDSEQFF; DNA: TGTGCCAGTGGAGACCGGGACAGTGAGCAGTTCTTC
J: TRBJ1-2; size: .; V: TRBV19; D: TRBD1; CDR3: CASSPTGGASGYTF; DNA: TGTGCCAGTAGCCCGACAGGGGGCGCGAGTGGCTACACCTTC
J: TRBJ2-3; size: .; V: TRBV18; D: .; CDR3: CASSLGGSTDTQYF; DNA: TGTGCCAGCTCACTCGGCGGGAGCACAGATACGCAGTATTTT
J: TRBJ1-5; size: .; V: TRBV30; D: .; CDR3: CAWSAEGNQPQHF; DNA: TGTGCCTGGAGCGCGGAGGGCAATCAGCCCCAGCATTTT
J: TRBJ1-2; size: .; V: TRBV19; D: .; CDR3: CASSSRLGLNYGYTF; DNA: TGTGCCAGTAGTTCCCGTTTAGGACTTAACTATGGCTACACCTTC